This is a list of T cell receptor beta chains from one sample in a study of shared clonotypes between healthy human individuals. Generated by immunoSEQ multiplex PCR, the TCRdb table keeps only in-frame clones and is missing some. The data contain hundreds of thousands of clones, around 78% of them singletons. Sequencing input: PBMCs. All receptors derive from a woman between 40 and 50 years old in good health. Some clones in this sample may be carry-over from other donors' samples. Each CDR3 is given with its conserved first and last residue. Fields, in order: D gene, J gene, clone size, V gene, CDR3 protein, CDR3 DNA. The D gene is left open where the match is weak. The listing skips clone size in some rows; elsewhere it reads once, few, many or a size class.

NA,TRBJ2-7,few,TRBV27,CASKVALQNYEQYF,TGTGCCAGCAAAGTCGCGCTCCAAAACTACGAGCAGTACTTC
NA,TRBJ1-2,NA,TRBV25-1,CASSEYLPGPNYGYTF,TGTGCCAGCAGTGAATATCTCCCAGGACCTAACTATGGCTACACCTTC
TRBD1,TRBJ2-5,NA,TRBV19,CASSIRQGRGETQYF,TGTGCCAGTAGTATCCGACAGGGTCGGGGAGAGACCCAGTACTTC
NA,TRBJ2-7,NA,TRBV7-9,CASSLLPEYEQYF,TGTGCCAGCAGCCTACTACCCGAATACGAGCAGTACTTC
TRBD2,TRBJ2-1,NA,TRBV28,CASSPGTSGWGNYNEQFF,TGTGCCAGCAGCCCCGGGACTAGCGGGTGGGGAAACTACAATGAGCAGTTCTTC
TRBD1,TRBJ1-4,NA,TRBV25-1,CASSESPGTGGKLFF,TGTGCCAGCAGTGAATCTCCAGGGACAGGAGGAAAACTGTTTTTT
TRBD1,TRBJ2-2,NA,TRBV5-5,CASSLRQGDTGELFF,TGTGCCAGCAGCTTAAGACAGGGCGACACCGGGGAGCTGTTTTTT
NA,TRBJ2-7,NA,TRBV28,CASSHREQYF,TGTGCCAGCAGTCACCGCGAGCAGTACTTC
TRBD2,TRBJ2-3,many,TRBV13,CASSSSATSGSNTQYF,TGTGCCAGCAGCTCCTCCGCGACTAGCGGGAGCAATACGCAGTATTTT
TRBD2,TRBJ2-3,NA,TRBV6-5,CASSYSLASGGRKYF,TGTGCCAGCAGTTACTCGTTGGCTAGCGGGGGGAGGAAGTATTTT
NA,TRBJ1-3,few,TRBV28,CASSSGPVGNTIYF,TGTGCCAGCAGTTCGGGGCCTGTTGGAAACACCATATATTTT
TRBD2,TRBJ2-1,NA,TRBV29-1,CSVGLAGNGEQFF,TGCAGCGTTGGACTAGCGGGGAACGGTGAGCAGTTCTTC
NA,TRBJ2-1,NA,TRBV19,CASSIGLSAASEQFF,TGTGCCAGTAGTATAGGACTAAGCGCGGCCAGTGAGCAGTTCTTC
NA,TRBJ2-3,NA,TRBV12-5,CASGSGYVGGPSTDTQYF,TGTGCTAGTGGTTCAGGATACGTAGGGGGACCTAGCACAGATACGCAGTATTTT
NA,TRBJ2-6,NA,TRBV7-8,CASSPPGSPRSGANVLTF,TGTGCCAGCAGCCCACCGGGGAGTCCCCGCTCTGGGGCCAACGTCCTGACTTTC
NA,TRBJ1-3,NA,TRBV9,CASSPDIPSGNTIYF,TGTGCCAGCAGCCCGGACATACCTTCTGGAAACACCATATATTTT
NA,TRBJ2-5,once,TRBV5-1,CASSLEQFQETQYF,TGCGCCAGCAGCTTGGAACAGTTCCAAGAGACCCAGTACTTC